The clone carrying this T cell receptor (beta chain) was counted a few times. Its antigen is undetermined. These data belong to a study of T-cell memory formation after mild COVID-19. The wider study: TCR clusters were largely donor specific.

Trimming shortened V by 6 bases and J by 1 base, and 10 bases separated the two germline ends. The CDR3 totals 14 residues. Germline V CDR1 and CDR2: SGHVS, FQNEAQ. Notes on the study in general: The pre-infection memory compartment contained some responding clones, suggesting cross-reactive memory joined. A balance of CD4 and CD8 characterized clones contracting day 15 to 85, whereas later expanders leaned CD4+.

TCRdb re-called the 5' RACE reads with MiXCR, one entry per CDR3 protein. The data hold 500,000 to 550,000 distinct CDR3 sequences, with roughly 22% observed a single time. The rearrangement uses TRBV7-8 and TRBJ1-5; a weak D match, TRBD1 (6 bases). The sequenced sample consisted of PBMCs or a T cell subset sorted from them (not recorded which). The sequence was collected from an adult woman who had mild COVID-19 (a few samples of this study predate the infection). Cell type and time point are not known. CDR3 DNA: TGTGCCAGCAGTCGCAGGGGAAGCAATCAGCCCCAGCATTTT. This sequence encodes CASSRRGSNQPQHF.